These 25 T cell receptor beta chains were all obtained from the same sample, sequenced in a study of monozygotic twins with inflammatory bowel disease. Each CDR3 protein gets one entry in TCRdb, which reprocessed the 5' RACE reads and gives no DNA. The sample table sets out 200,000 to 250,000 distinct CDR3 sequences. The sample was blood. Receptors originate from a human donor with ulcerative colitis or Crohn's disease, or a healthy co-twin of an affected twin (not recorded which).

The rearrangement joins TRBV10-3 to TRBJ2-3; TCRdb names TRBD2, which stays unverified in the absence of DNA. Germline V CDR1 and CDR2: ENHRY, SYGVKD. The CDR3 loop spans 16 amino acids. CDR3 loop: CAISYNIAPGTDTQYF.

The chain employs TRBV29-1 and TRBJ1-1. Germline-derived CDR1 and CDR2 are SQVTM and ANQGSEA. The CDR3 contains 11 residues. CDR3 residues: CSVRSNTEAFF. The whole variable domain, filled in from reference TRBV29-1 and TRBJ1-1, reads SAVISQKPSRDICQRGTSLTIQCQVDSQVTMMFWYRQQPGQSLTLIATANQGSEATYESGFVIDKFPISRPNLTFSTLTVSNMSPEDSSIYLCSVRSNTEAFFGQGTRLTVV.

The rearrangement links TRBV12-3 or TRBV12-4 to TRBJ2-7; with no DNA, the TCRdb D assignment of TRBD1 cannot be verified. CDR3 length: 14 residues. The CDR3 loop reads CASSPMGADYEQYF.

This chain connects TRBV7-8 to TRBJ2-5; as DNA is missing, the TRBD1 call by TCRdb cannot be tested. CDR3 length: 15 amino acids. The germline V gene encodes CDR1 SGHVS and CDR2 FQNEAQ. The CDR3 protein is CASSRYPGQQETQYF.

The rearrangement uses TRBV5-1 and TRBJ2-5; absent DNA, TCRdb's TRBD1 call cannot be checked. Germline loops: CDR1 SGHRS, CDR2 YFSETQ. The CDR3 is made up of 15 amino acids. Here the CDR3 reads CASSFQDRVGETQYF.

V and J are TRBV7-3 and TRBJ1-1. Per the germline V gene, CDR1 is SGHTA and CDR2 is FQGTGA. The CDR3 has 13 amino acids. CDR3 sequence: CASSSSKNTEAFF.

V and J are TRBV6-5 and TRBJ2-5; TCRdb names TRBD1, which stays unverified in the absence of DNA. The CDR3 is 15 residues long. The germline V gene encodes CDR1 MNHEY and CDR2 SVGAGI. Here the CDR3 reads CASSYFRDKQETQYF.

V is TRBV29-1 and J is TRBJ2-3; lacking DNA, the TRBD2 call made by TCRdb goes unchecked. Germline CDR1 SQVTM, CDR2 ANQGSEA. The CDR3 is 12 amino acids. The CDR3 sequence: CSVAGLTDTQYF.

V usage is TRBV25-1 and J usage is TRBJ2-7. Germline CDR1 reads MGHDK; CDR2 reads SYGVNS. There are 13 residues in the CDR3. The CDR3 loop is CASSDQLPYEQYF.

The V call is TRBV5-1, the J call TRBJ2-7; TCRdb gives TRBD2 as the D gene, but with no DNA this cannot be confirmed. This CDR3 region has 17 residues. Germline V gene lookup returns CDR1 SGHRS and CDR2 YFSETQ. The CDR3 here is CASSPGWAGGSYYEQYF. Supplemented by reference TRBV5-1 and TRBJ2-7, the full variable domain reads KAGVTQTPRYLIKTRGQQVTLSCSPISGHRSVSWYQQTPGQGLQFLFEYFSETQRNKGNFPGRFSGRQFSNSRSEMNVSTLELGDSALYLCASSPGWAGGSYYEQYFGPGTRLTVT.

The CDR3 region is CASSAGAPETQYF. This chain connects TRBV7-9 to TRBJ2-5; with no DNA, the TCRdb D assignment of TRBD2 cannot be verified. Germline CDR1 SEHNR, CDR2 FQNEAQ (reference sequence). The CDR3 runs 13 residues.

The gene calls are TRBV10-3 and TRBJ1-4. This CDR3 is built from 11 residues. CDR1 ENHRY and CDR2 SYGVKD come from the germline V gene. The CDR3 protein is CAIGGTPFLFF.

The chain's CDR3 is CAIGDQGNDEQYF. This sequence joins TRBV10-3 and TRBJ2-7; there is no DNA to check the TCRdb D call of TRBD1. Germline V gene lookup returns CDR1 ENHRY and CDR2 SYGVKD. CDR3 length equals 13 residues.

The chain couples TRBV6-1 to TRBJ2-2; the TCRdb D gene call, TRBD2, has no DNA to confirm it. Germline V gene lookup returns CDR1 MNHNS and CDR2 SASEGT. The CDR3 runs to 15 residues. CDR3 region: CALGRETGSTGELFF.

Here the CDR3 reads CASRDQETQYF. The rearrangement uses TRBV7-2 and TRBJ2-5. The CDR3 is made up of 11 amino acids. The germline gives CDR1 SGHTA, CDR2 FQGNSA.

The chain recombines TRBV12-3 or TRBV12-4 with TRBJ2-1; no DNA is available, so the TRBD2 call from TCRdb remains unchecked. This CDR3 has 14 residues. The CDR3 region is CASGVAGEDNEQFF.

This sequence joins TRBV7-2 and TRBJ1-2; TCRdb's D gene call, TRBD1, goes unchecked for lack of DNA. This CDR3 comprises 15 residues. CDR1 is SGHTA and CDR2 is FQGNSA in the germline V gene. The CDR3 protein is CASSLGGPRTYGYTF.

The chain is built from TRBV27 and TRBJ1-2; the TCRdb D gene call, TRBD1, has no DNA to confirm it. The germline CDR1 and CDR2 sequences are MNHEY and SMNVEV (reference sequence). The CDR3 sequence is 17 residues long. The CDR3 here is CASSSAGTDGLGYGYTF.

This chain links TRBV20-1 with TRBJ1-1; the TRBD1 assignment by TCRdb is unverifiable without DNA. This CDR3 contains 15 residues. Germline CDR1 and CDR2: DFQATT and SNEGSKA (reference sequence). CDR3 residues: CSARAGGNWDTEAFF.

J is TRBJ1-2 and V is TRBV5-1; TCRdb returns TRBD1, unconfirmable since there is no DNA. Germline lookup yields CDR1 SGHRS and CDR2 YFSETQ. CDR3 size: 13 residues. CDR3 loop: CASSFQQGNGYTF.

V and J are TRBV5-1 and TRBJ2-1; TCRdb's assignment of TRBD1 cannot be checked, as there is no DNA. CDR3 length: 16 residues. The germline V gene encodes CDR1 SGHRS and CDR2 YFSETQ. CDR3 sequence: CASSGRSGTEDNEQFF.

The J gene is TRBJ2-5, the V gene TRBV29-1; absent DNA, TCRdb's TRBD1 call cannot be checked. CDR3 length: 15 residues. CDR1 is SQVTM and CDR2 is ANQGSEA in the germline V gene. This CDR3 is CSVPRTGMDGKTQYF.

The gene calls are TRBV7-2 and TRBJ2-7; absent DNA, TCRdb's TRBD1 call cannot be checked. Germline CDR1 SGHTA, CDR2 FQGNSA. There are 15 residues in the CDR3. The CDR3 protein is CASSQVAGTEYEQYF.

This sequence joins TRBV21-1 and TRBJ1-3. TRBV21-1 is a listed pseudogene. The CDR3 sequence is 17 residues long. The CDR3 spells CASSKAAQVPSGNTIYF.

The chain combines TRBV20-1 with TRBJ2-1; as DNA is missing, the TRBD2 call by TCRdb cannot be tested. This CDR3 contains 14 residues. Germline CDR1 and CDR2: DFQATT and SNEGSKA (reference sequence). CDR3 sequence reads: CSGVRGTSANEQFF.